The entry that follows covers one T cell receptor (beta chain) sequence. The method was immunoSEQ multiplex PCR; TCRdb's version includes in-frame clones alone and lacks a portion of them. The sample has fewer than 25,000 clones; roughly nine tenths are singletons. This CDR3 region has 11 residues. The V end lost 4 bases, the J end lost 4 bases, and 8 bases lay between the germline ends. Germline V lookup: CDR1 SQVTM, CDR2 ANQGSEA. The source of the sample is a study of T cell changes during pregnancy in multiple sclerosis. This sequence was found in a female donor in good health, enrolled as a control in a pregnancy study. Sequences were derived from CD4+ T cells from peripheral blood mononuclear cells, sampled in the third trimester of pregnancy. The V and J genes are TRBV29-1 and TRBJ2-7; D ambiguous. The CDR3 protein is CSVVQDYEQYF. The CDR3 DNA reads TGCAGCGTTGTTCAGGATTACGAGCAGTACTTC.